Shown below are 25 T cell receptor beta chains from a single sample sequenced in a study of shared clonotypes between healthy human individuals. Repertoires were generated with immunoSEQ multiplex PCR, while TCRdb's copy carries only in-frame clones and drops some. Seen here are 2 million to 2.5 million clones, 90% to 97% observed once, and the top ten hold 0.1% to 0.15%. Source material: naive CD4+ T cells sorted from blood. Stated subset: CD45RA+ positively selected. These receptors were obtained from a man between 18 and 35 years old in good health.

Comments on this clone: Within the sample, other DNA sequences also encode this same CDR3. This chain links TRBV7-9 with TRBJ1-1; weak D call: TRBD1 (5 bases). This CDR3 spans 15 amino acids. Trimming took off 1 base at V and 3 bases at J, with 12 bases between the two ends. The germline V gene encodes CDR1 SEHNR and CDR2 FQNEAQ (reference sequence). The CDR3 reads CASSLGTGGDTEAFF. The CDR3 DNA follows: TGTGCCAGCAGCTTAGGTACGGGAGGGGACACTGAAGCTTTCTTT. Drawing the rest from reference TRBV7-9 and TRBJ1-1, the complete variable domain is DTGVSQNPRHKITKRGQNVTFRCDPISEHNRLYWYRQTLGQGPEFLTYFQNEAQLEKSRLLSDRFSAERPKGSFSTLEIQRTEQGDSAMYLCASSLGTGGDTEAFFGQGTRLTVV.

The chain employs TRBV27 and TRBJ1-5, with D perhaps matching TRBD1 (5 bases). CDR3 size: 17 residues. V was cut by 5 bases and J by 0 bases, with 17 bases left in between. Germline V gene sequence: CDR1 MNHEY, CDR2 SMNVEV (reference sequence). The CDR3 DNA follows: TGTGCCAGCAGTCCCCAGTCAGGGATTTATAGCAATCAGCCCCAGCATTTT. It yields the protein CASSPQSGIYSNQPQHF.

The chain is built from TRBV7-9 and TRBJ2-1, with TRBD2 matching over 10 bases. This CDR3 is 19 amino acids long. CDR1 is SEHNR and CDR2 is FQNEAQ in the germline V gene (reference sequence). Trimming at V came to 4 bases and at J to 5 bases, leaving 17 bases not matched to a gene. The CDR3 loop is CASSYRATWGLATNNEQFF. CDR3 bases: TGTGCCAGCAGCTACAGGGCCACGTGGGGACTAGCGACCAACAATGAGCAGTTCTTC.

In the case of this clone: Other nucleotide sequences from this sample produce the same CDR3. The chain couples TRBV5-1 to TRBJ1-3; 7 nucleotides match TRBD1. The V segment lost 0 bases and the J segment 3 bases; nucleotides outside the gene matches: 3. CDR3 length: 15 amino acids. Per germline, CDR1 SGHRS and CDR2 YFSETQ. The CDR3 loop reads CASSLEGAGGNTIYF. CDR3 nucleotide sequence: TGCGCCAGCAGCTTGGAGGGGGCTGGTGGAAACACCATATATTTT.

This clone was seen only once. The CDR3 DNA follows: TGTGCCAGCAGTTACCCATCTGGTTGGGGAGCTTCCTACGAGCAGTACTTC. It encodes CASSYPSGWGASYEQYF. The chain uses TRBV28 and TRBJ2-7, with a weak D call TRBD2 (5 bases). Germline loops: CDR1 MDHEN, CDR2 SYDVKM. The V end was cut by 4 bases, the J end by 1 base, with 20 bases between. CDR3 length: 17 residues.

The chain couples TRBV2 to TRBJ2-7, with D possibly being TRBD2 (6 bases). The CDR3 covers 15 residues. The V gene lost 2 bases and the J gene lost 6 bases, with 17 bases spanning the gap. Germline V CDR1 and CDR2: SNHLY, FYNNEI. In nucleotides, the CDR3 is TGTGCCAGCAGTGAAATGCGGGGTGTGGCGTTCGAGCAGTACTTC. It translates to CASSEMRGVAFEQYF.

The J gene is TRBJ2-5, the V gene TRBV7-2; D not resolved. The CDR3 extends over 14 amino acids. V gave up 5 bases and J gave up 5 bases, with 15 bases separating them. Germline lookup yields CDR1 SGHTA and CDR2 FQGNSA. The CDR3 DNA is TGTGCCAGCAGCGGTCCCGTAATACGGGAGACCCAGTACTTC. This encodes CASSGPVIRETQYF.

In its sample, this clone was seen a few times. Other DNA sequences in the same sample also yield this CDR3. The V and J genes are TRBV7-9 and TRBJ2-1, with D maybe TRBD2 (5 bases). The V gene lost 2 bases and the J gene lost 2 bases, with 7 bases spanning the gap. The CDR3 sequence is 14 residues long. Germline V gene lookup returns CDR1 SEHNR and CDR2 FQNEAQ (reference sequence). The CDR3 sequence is CASSLSGAYNEQFF. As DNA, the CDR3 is TGTGCCAGCAGCTTATCCGGGGCCTACAATGAGCAGTTCTTC.

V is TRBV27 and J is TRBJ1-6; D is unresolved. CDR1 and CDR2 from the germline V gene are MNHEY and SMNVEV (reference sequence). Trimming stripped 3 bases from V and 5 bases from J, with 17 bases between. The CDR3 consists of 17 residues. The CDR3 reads CASSLSKQVINNSPLHF. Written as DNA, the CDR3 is TGTGCCAGCAGTTTGAGTAAGCAGGTCATCAATAATTCACCCCTCCACTTT.

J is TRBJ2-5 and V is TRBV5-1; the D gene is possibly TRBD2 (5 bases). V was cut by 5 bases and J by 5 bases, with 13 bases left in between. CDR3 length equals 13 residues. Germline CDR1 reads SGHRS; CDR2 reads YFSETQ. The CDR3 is CASRTGILETQYF. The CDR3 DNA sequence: TGCGCCAGCAGAACCGGGATCCTCGAGACCCAGTACTTC.

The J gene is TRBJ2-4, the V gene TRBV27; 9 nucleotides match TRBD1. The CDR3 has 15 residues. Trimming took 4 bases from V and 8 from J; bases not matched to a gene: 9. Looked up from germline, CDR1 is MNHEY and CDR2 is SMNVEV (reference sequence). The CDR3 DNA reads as TGTGCCAGCAGTTCGATACAGGGGGCGCCGGACATTCAGTACTTC. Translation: CASSSIQGAPDIQYF.

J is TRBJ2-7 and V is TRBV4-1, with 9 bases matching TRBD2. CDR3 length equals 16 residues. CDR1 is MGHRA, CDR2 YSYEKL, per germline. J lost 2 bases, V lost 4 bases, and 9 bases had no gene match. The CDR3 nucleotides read TGCGCCAGCAGCCTCAATCCTAGCGGGGTGCCCTACGAGCAGTACTTC. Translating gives CASSLNPSGVPYEQYF.

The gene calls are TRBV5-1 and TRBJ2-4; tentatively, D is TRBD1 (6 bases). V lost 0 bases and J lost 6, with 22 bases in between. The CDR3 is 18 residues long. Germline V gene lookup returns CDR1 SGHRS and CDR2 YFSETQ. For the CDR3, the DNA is TGCGCCAGCAGCTTGGCCGATCTGCCCGGGGACACCTTAAACATTCAGTACTTC. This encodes CASSLADLPGDTLNIQYF. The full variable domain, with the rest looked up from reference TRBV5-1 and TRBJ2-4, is KAGVTQTPRYLIKTRGQQVTLSCSPISGHRSVSWYQQTPGQGLQFLFEYFSETQRNKGNFPGRFSGRQFSNSRSEMNVSTLELGDSALYLCASSLADLPGDTLNIQYFGAGTRLSVL.

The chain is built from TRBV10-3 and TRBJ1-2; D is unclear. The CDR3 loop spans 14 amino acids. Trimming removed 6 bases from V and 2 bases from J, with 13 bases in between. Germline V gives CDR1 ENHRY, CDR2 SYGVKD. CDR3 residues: CAIRAVGGNYGYTF. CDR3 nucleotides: TGTGCCATCAGGGCAGTAGGTGGGAACTATGGCTACACCTTC.

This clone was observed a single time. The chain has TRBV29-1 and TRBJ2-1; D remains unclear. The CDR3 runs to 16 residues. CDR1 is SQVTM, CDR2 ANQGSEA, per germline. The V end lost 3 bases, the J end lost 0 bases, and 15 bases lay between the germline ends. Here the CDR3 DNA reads TGCAGCGTTGAGGGTCTACCGACGAGCTCCTACAATGAGCAGTTCTTC. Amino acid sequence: CSVEGLPTSSYNEQFF.

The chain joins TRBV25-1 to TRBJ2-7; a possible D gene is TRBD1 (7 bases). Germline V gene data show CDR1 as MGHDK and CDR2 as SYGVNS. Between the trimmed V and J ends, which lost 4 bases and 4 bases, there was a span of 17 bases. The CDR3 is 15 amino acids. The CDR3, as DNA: TGTGCCAGCAGTGCGGTTTATGCAGGGGGGTACGAGCAGTACTTC. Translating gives CASSAVYAGGYEQYF.

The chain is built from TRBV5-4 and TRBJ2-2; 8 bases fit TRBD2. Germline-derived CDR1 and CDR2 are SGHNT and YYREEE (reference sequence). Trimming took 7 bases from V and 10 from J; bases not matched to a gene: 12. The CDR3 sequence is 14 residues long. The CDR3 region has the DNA TGTGCCAGCTCTGCCCGGGGGGGATTCGTGGAGCTGTTTTTT. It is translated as CASSARGGFVELFF.

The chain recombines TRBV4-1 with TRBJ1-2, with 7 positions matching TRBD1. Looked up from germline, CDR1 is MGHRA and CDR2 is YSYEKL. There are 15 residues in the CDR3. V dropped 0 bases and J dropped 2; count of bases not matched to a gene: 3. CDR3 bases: TGCGCCAGCAGCCAAGATTGGGGACAGAACTATGGCTACACCTTC. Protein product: CASSQDWGQNYGYTF.

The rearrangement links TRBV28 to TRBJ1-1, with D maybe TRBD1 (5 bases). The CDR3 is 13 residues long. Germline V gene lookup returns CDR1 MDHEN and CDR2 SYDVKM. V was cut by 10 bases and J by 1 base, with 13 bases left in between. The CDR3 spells CAIRWQGNTEAFF. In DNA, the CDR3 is TGTGCCATTCGATGGCAGGGGAACACTGAAGCTTTCTTT.

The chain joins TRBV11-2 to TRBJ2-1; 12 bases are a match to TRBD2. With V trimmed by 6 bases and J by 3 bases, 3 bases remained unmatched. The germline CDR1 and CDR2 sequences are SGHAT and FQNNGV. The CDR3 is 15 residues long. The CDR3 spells CASRPSGRDYNEQFF. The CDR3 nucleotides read TGTGCCAGCAGACCTAGCGGGAGGGACTACAATGAGCAGTTCTTC.

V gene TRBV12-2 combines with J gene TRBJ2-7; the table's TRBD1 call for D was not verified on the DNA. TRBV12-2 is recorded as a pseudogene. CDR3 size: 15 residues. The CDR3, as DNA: TGTGCAAGTCGCTTAGGGCCAACAGGAGCCTACGAGCAGTACTTC. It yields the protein CASRLGPTGAYEQYF.

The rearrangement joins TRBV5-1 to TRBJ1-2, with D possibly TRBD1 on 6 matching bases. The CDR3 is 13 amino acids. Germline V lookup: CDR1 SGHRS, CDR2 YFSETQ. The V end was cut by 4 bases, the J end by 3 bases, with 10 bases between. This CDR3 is CASSTGHDYGYTF. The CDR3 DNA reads TGCGCCAGCAGCACGGGACACGACTATGGCTACACCTTC.

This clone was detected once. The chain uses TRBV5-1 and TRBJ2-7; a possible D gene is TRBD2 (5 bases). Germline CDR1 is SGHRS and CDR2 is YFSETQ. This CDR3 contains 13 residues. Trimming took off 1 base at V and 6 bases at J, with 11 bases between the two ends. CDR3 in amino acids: CASSLRESREQYF. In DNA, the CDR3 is TGCGCCAGCAGCTTGAGGGAGTCGCGCGAGCAGTACTTC.

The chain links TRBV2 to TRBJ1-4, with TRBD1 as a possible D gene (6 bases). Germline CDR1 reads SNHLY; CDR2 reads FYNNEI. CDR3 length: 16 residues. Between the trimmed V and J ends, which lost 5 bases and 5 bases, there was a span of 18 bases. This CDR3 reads CASSTGQFARNEKLFF. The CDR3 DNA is TGTGCCAGCAGTACCGGACAGTTCGCCCGGAATGAAAAACTGTTTTTT.

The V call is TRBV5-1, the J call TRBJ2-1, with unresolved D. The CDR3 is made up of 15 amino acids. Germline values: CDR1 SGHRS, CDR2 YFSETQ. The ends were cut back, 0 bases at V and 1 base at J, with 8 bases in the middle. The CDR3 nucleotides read TGCGCCAGCAGCTTGGAAATAGGATCCTACAATGAGCAGTTCTTC. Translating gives CASSLEIGSYNEQFF. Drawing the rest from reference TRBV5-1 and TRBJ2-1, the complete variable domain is KAGVTQTPRYLIKTRGQQVTLSCSPISGHRSVSWYQQTPGQGLQFLFEYFSETQRNKGNFPGRFSGRQFSNSRSEMNVSTLELGDSALYLCASSLEIGSYNEQFFGPGTRLTVL.